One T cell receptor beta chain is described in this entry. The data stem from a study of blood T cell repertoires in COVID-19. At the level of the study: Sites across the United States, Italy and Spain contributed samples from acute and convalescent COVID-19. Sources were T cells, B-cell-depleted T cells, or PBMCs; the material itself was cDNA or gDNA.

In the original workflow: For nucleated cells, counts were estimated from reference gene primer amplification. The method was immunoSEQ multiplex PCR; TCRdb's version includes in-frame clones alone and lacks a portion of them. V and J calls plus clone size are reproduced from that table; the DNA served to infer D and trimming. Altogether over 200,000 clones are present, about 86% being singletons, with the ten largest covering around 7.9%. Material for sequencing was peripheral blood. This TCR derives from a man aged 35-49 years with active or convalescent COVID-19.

The CDR3 DNA is TGCGCCAGCAGCCAAGAAGAGGGTGCTCAGACTGAAGCTTTCTTT. This translates into CASSQEEGAQTEAFF. The V gene is TRBV4-3, the J gene TRBJ1-1, with D hard to call. Germline lookup yields CDR1 LGHNA and CDR2 YSLEER. Trimming took 0 bases from V and 5 from J, leaving 13 bases between them. The CDR3 runs to 15 residues.